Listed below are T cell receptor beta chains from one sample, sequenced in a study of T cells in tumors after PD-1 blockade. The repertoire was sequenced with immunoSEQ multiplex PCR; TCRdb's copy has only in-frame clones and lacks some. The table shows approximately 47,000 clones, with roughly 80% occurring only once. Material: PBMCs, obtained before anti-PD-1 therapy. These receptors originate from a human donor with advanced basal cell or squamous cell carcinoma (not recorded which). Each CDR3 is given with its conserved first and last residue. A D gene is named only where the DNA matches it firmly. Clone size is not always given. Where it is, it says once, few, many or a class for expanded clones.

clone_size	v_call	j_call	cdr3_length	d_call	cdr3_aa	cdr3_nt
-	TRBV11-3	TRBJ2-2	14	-	CASRVRSNTGELFF	TGTGCCAGCAGAGTCAGATCGAACACCGGGGAGCTGTTTTTT
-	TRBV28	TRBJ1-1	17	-	CASSSGWTDKYNTEAFF	TGTGCCAGCAGCTCGGGGTGGACAGACAAGTACAACACTGAAGCTTTCTTT
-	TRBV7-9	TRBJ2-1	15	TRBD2	CASSSSGRAENEQFF	TGTGCCAGCAGCAGTAGCGGGAGGGCGGAAAATGAGCAGTTCTTC
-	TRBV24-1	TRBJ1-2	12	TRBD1	CATSAYRGSYTF	TGTGCCACCAGTGCGTACAGGGGGTCCTACACCTTC
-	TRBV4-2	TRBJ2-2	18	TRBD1	CASSQVLGQGRNTGELFF	TGTGCCAGCAGCCAAGTGCTAGGACAGGGGAGGAACACCGGGGAGCTGTTTTTT
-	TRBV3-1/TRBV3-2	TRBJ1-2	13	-	CASSQEGVGGYTF	TGTGCCAGCAGCCAAGAGGGGGTGGGTGGCTACACCTTC
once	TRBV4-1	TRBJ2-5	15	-	CASSQDQRLGETQYF	TGCGCCAGCAGCCAAGATCAGAGACTAGGAGAGACCCAGTACTTC
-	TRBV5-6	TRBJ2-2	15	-	CASSLVAFDTGELFF	TGTGCCAGCAGCTTGGTCGCATTCGACACCGGGGAGCTGTTTTTT
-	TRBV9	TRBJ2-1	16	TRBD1	CASSVDDRGSYNEQFF	TGTGCCAGCAGCGTAGACGACAGGGGCTCCTACAATGAGCAGTTCTTC
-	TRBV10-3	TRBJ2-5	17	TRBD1	CAISSPGTGNNQETQYF	TGTGCCATCAGCTCTCCCGGGACAGGGAATAACCAAGAGACCCAGTACTTC
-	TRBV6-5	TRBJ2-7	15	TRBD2	CASRVSGGITYEQYF	TGTGCCAGCAGAGTTAGCGGGGGGATAACCTACGAGCAGTACTTC
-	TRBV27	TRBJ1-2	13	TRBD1	CASSPQGARGYTF	TGTGCCAGCAGTCCCCAGGGGGCGCGGGGCTACACCTTC
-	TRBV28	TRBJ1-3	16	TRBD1	CASRSTGTGEGNTIYF	TGTGCCAGCAGAAGCACCGGGACAGGGGAAGGAAACACCATATATTTT
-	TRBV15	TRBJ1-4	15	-	CATSRDGAGSEKLFF	TGTGCCACCAGCAGAGATGGCGCAGGGTCAGAAAAACTGTTTTTT
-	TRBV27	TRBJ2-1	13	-	CASSFTVYNEQFF	TGTGCCAGCAGTTTCACGGTTTACAATGAGCAGTTCTTC